The next 26 T cell receptor beta chains were all read from a single sample in a study of neurological immune-mediated disorders. One entry per CDR3 protein, called by TCRdb with MiXCR from the 5' RACE reads. The data contain 40,000 to 50,000 distinct CDR3 sequences, over 2% of them singletons. Sequencing was done on a sample of PBMCs. The receptors were sampled from a man between 25 and 39 years old with multiple sclerosis.

This clonotype was detected many times. This rearrangement joins TRBV7-2 to TRBJ1-1, with D unclear. Germline lookup yields CDR1 SGHTA and CDR2 FQGNSA. The CDR3 has 16 residues. Trimming stripped 0 bases from V and 0 bases from J, with 11 bases between. The chain's CDR3 is CASSLAAGIMNTEAFF. The CDR3 coding sequence is TGTGCCAGCAGCTTAGCGGCGGGGATTATGAACACTGAAGCTTTCTTT. Full variable domain (missing parts from reference TRBV7-2 and TRBJ1-1): GAGVSQSPSNKVTEKGKDVELRCDPISGHTALYWYRQSLGQGLEFLIYFQGNSAPDKSGLPSDRFSAERTGGSVSTLTIQRTQQEDSAVYLCASSLAAGIMNTEAFFGQGTRLTVV.

This rearrangement joins TRBV2 to TRBJ1-4; D call uncertain. The germline V and J ends were trimmed by 3 bases and 8 bases, with 4 bases remaining between them. The CDR3 has 11 amino acids. The germline V gene has CDR1 SNHLY and CDR2 FYNNEI. This CDR3 is CASSDGEKLFF. In nucleotides, the CDR3 is TGTGCCAGCAGTGACGGAGAAAAACTGTTTTTT.

This clonotype was detected ten times or more. The CDR3 DNA sequence: TGTGCCAGCTCACCTGGGGGTAACTATGGCTACACCTTC. Protein: CASSPGGNYGYTF. The chain links TRBV18 to TRBJ1-2; D possibly corresponds to TRBD1 (5 bases). The length of the CDR3 is 13 residues. Per germline, CDR1 KGHSH and CDR2 LQKENI. The ends were cut back, 3 bases at V and 1 base at J, with 6 bases in the middle. The variable domain in full, with the rest retrieved from reference TRBV18 and TRBJ1-2, is NAGVMQNPRHLVRRRGQEARLRCSPMKGHSHVYWYRQLPEEGLKFMVYLQKENIIDESGMPKERFSAEFPKEGPSILRIQQVVRGDSAAYFCASSPGGNYGYTFGSGTRLTVV.

This clonotype has at least ten counts. The J gene is TRBJ1-1, the V gene TRBV28; TRBD1 matches 11 bases. Per germline, CDR1 MDHEN and CDR2 SYDVKM. V lost 5 bases to trimming and J lost 10 bases; unmatched junction nucleotides: 9. The CDR3 runs 14 residues. CDR3 loop: CASSDPGTGGLAFF. Here the CDR3 DNA reads TGTGCCAGCAGTGACCCCGGGACAGGGGGTCTAGCTTTCTTT.

This clonotype was counted at least ten times. The chain uses TRBV5-1 and TRBJ1-1; 9 bases are shared with TRBD1. The germline V gene encodes CDR1 SGHRS and CDR2 YFSETQ. CDR3 length: 15 amino acids. The trim removed 4 bases at V and 0 bases at J, leaving 4 bases unmatched. CDR3: CASSANRGLNTEAFF. The CDR3 bases are TGCGCCAGCAGCGCGAACAGGGGGCTGAACACTGAAGCTTTCTTT.

This clonotype occurred many times. The CDR3 bases are TGTGCCAGCAGTCATACTCGTACCTCGGGCGGTGAGCAGTTCTTC. Residues: CASSHTRTSGGEQFF. The chain has TRBV12-3 or TRBV12-4 and TRBJ2-1; D is uncertain. The V end was cut by 5 bases, the J end by 9 bases, with 20 bases between. The CDR3 length is 15 residues.

In this sample, this clonotype turned up many times. This sequence joins TRBV3-1 and TRBJ2-2; D unresolved. V shed 0 bases and J shed 7 bases, with 6 bases lying between them. This CDR3 has 13 residues. CDR1 is LGHDT, CDR2 YNNKEL, per germline (reference sequence). The CDR3 is CASSQDDNGELFF. In DNA form, the CDR3 reads TGTGCCAGCAGCCAAGATGATAACGGGGAGCTGTTTTTT. Based on the CDR3 plus reference TRBV3-1 and TRBJ2-2, the full variable domain is DTAVSQTPKYLVTQMGNDKSIKCEQNLGHDTMYWYKQDSKKFLKIMFSYNNKELIINETVPNRFSPKSPDKAHLNLHINSLELGDSAVYFCASSQDDNGELFFGEGSRLTVL.

There are many counts of this clonotype. The rearrangement uses TRBV5-6 and TRBJ2-7; 9 nucleotides align to TRBD2. CDR1 and CDR2 (germline): SGHDT, YYEEEE. Trimming cost V 3 bases and J 5 bases; bases outside gene matches: 9. This CDR3 has 15 amino acids. The CDR3 sequence is CASSSPGTSQDEQYF. For the CDR3, the DNA is TGTGCCAGCAGCTCGCCCGGGACTAGCCAAGACGAGCAGTACTTC.

This chain links TRBV28 with TRBJ2-7; possible D gene TRBD2, 6 bases. This CDR3 is 15 amino acids long. The V gene's germline CDR1 is MDHEN and CDR2 SYDVKM. V was trimmed by 4 bases and J by 0 bases, leaving 13 bases between them. The DNA of the CDR3 is TGTGCCAGCAGTTCCGGGACTCGGAGCTCCTACGAGCAGTACTTC. Translated, it gives CASSSGTRSSYEQYF. Variable domain in full (rest from reference TRBV28 and TRBJ2-7): DVKVTQSSRYLVKRTGEKVFLECVQDMDHENMFWYRQDPGLGLRLIYFSYDVKMKEKGDIPEGYSVSREKKERFSLILESASTNQTSMYLCASSSGTRSSYEQYFGPGTRLTVT.

This clonotype has a count of ten or more. The CDR3 region is CASALRTVSDTQYF. CDR3 nucleotide sequence: TGCGCCAGCGCCTTAAGGACTGTATCAGATACGCAGTATTTT. The chain couples TRBV5-1 to TRBJ2-3; a weak D match, TRBD2 (5 bases). Germline loops: CDR1 SGHRS, CDR2 YFSETQ. With 7 bases removed from V and 4 bases from J, the gap between germline ends came to 16 bases. The CDR3 has 14 residues.

This clonotype was counted many times. The chain couples TRBV20-1 to TRBJ1-5; D not certain. This CDR3 contains 12 residues. Germline assignment: CDR1 DFQATT and CDR2 SNEGSKA (reference sequence). Trimming stripped 3 bases from V and 7 bases from J, with 10 bases between. CDR3 DNA sequence: TGCAGTGCTAGGGATGTGGGCCAGCCCCAGCATTTT. It is translated as CSARDVGQPQHF.

In this sample, this clonotype turned up a few times. Possible read error: a much larger clone is one base away. This chain connects TRBV9 to TRBJ1-5; tentative D call: TRBD1 (6 bases). The CDR3 is 12 amino acids. Germline V gene lookup returns CDR1 SGDLS and CDR2 YYNGEE. The CDR3 DNA sequence: TGTGCCAGCACAGGGGTCAATCAGCTCCAGCATTTT. Translated, it gives CASTGVNQLQHF.

This clonotype was counted at least ten times. V and J are TRBV20-1 and TRBJ2-1, with D perhaps TRBD2 (6 bases). V was pared by 0 bases and J by 8 bases, with 23 bases between. Germline V gives CDR1 DFQATT, CDR2 SNEGSKA (reference sequence). This CDR3 spans 17 amino acids. The CDR3 DNA reads as TGCAGTGCTAGAGATACGAGCTCGACTAGTTCGGTCGATGAGCAGTTCTTC. As protein: CSARDTSSTSSVDEQFF.

This clonotype was detected many times. The chain links TRBV12-3 or TRBV12-4 to TRBJ1-1; the D gene is possibly TRBD1 (6 bases). The CDR3 sequence is 14 residues long. V lost 4 bases to trimming and J lost 1 base, with 10 bases between them. The DNA of the CDR3 is TGTGCCAGCAGTTCGACAGGCTCGAACACTGAAGCTTTCTTT. The encoded protein is CASSSTGSNTEAFF.

This clonotype was detected many times. The V gene is TRBV12-3 or TRBV12-4, the J gene TRBJ2-3; TRBD1 agrees at 7 bases. V lost 6 bases and J lost 0; bases outside the gene matches: 3. The CDR3 is 14 amino acids. CDR3 coding DNA: TGTGCCAGCAGCCGACAGGGAAGCACAGATACGCAGTATTTT. It is translated as CASSRQGSTDTQYF.

There are many counts of this clonotype. This chain uses TRBV7-6 with TRBJ2-5; perhaps TRBD2 as D (5 bases). The CDR3 is 14 amino acids. Trimming took off 5 bases at V and 6 bases at J, with 16 bases between the two ends. CDR1 and CDR2 from the germline V gene are SGHVS and FNYEAQ. CDR3 amino acids: CASSELGARKTQYF. CDR3 coding DNA: TGTGCCAGCAGCGAGCTGGGAGCCCGTAAGACCCAGTACTTC.

Many counts were recorded for this clonotype. This chain uses TRBV20-1 with TRBJ2-1; 12 bases align to TRBD2. In germline, CDR1 is DFQATT, CDR2 SNEGSKA (reference sequence). The junction had 9 bases not matched to a gene; V was cut back by 3 bases and J by 6 bases. This CDR3 is 16 amino acids long. For the CDR3, the DNA is TGCAGTGCTAGGGACCGACTAGCGGGAGTCCTCAATGAGCAGTTCTTC. This translates into CSARDRLAGVLNEQFF.

This clonotype was detected many times. The chain uses TRBV12-3 or TRBV12-4 and TRBJ2-1; 12 bases align to TRBD2. V was pared by 1 base and J by 6 bases, with 7 bases of the junction left unmatched. The CDR3 is made up of 17 amino acids. CDR3 protein: CASSLERTSGESNEQFF. The CDR3 DNA follows: TGTGCCAGCAGTTTAGAGCGGACTAGCGGGGAGAGCAATGAGCAGTTCTTC.

The table lists this clonotype with many counts. This chain joins TRBV29-1 and TRBJ1-1, with D possibly matching TRBD1 (6 bases). V lost 3 bases to trimming and J lost 12 bases, with 20 bases between them. Germline V lookup: CDR1 SQVTM, CDR2 ANQGSEA. The CDR3 has 13 residues. The CDR3 reads CSVDFGTPIMTFF. The CDR3 DNA reads as TGCAGCGTTGATTTCGGGACACCCATAATGACTTTCTTT. Supplemented by reference TRBV29-1 and TRBJ1-1, the full variable domain reads SAVISQKPSRDICQRGTSLTIQCQVDSQVTMMFWYRQQPGQSLTLIATANQGSEATYESGFVIDKFPISRPNLTFSTLTVSNMSPEDSSIYLCSVDFGTPIMTFFGQGTRLTVV.

This clonotype occurred many times. The chain joins TRBV5-1 to TRBJ2-7; no clear D. The germline V gene encodes CDR1 SGHRS and CDR2 YFSETQ. V gave up 5 bases and J gave up 0 bases, with 15 bases separating them. The CDR3 is 15 residues long. The CDR3 DNA follows: TGCGCCAGCAGTACCGGAGAGGCGAGCTCCTACGAGCAGTACTTC. This gives the protein CASSTGEASSYEQYF.

This clonotype was counted at least ten times. This chain uses TRBV20-1 with TRBJ2-5, with 9 bases fitting TRBD1. V was clipped by 6 bases and J by 1 base; unmatched bases: 3. CDR3 length: 13 residues. Germline V gene sequence: CDR1 DFQATT, CDR2 SNEGSKA (reference sequence). This CDR3 is CSARTGAQETQYF. The CDR3 DNA sequence: TGCAGTGCCAGGACAGGGGCCCAAGAGACCCAGTACTTC.

This clonotype was counted many times. The J gene is TRBJ1-3, the V gene TRBV12-3 or TRBV12-4; tentatively, D is TRBD1 (5 bases). The CDR3 runs 15 residues. Trimming shortened V by 11 bases and J by 0 bases, and 17 bases separated the two germline ends. CDR3 nucleotides: TGTGCCGGCGGTTGGGACTCGCCCTCTGGAAACACCATATATTTT. This translates into CAGGWDSPSGNTIYF.

This clonotype was recorded at least ten times. J is TRBJ2-3 and V is TRBV15; no definite D call. In germline, CDR1 is LNHNV, CDR2 YYDKDF (reference sequence). Trimming took off 1 base at V and 7 bases at J, with 12 bases between the two ends. The CDR3 totals 14 residues. The chain's CDR3 is CATSRVSAANTQYF. The DNA for the CDR3 is TGTGCCACCAGCAGAGTGTCGGCAGCTAATACGCAGTATTTT.

This clonotype occurred a few times. The rearrangement uses TRBV6-6 and TRBJ2-7; 8 nucleotides agree with TRBD2. CDR3 length equals 16 residues. From germline, CDR1 is MNHNY and CDR2 SVGAGI (reference sequence). The trim removed 0 bases at V and 2 bases at J, leaving 6 bases unmatched. The CDR3 here is CASSYSSLAVAYEQYF. The CDR3 DNA reads TGTGCCAGCAGTTACTCCTCACTAGCGGTTGCCTACGAGCAGTACTTC.

This chain uses TRBV7-2 with TRBJ2-7, with 7 bases identical to TRBD1. V gave up 3 bases and J gave up 7 bases; unmatched junction bases: 9. CDR1 is SGHTA and CDR2 is FQGNSA in the germline V gene. This CDR3 comprises 14 residues. In nucleotides, the CDR3 is TGTGCCAGCAGCTTTGCCGGGACAGACTATGAGCAGTACTTC. Translated, it gives CASSFAGTDYEQYF.

This chain uses TRBV6-5 with TRBJ2-7; D possibly corresponds to TRBD2 (6 bases). V was shortened by 4 bases and J by 6 bases, with 10 bases between the two germline ends. From germline, CDR1 is MNHEY and CDR2 SVGAGI. The CDR3 runs to 12 residues. CDR3 sequence (DNA): TGTGCCAGCAGTTTTGGAGGGCCCGAGCAGTACTTC. This encodes CASSFGGPEQYF.